This TCR beta chain is drawn from a study of blood T cell repertoires in COVID-19. Study-wide context: The United States, Italy and Spain were the sources of the acute and convalescent COVID-19 samples.

This table comes from immunoSEQ multiplex PCR, and its TCRdb copy is limited to in-frame clones, with some not included. The profile shows approximately 230,000 clones, approximately 90% of them singletons. Germline trimming cut 1 base from V and 1 base from J; bases unmatched to any gene: 3. This CDR3 is built from 15 residues. CDR1 and CDR2 from the germline V gene are SGHAT and FQDESV (reference sequence). This chain connects TRBV11-1 to TRBJ2-5, with 7 bases identical to TRBD1. Sequenced: PBMCs or T cells enriched from blood (not recorded which). This clonotype originated in a man aged 40-49 years who had recovered from COVID-19. DNA of the CDR3: TGTGCCAGCAGCTTAGTGACAGGGCTCCAAGAGACCCAGTACTTC. Protein product: CASSLVTGLQETQYF.